Following are 30 T cell receptor beta chains from one sample sequenced in a study of CXCR3-negative and CXCR3-positive naive CD8 T cells. UMI-labeled TRB cDNA libraries were prepared by 5' RACE. TCRdb reprocessed the 5' RACE reads, with one entry per CDR3 protein and no DNA. The repertoire table contains tens of thousands of distinct CDR3 sequences. Specimen: naive CXCR3- CD8+ T cells from blood. Stated subset: CD45RO-CCR7+CD27+CD95- naive CD8+ T cells lacking CXCR3 (TNR3-). The receptor set was obtained from a human donor in good health. Some clones in this sample may be carry-over from other donors' samples.

The rearrangement uses TRBV4-2 and TRBJ2-1; the TRBD2 assignment by TCRdb is unverifiable without DNA. Germline CDR1 LGHNA, CDR2 YNFKEQ. CDR3 length equals 15 residues. The CDR3: CASSQLLGTYNEQFF.

Here the CDR3 reads CASSAGDLIGQSVAYEQYF. The chain carries TRBV23-1 and TRBJ2-7; the TCRdb call, TRBD2, lacks DNA for checking. TRBV23-1 falls under the ORF class, with uncertain function. The CDR3 is 19 residues long.

The rearrangement joins TRBV7-2 to TRBJ2-1; TCRdb designates TRBD1, a call that cannot be tested without DNA. CDR3 length equals 15 residues. CDR1 SGHTA and CDR2 FQGNSA come from the germline V gene. CDR3 sequence reads: CASSYRDASYNEQFF.

The chain uses TRBV15 and TRBJ2-1; the TRBD1 assignment by TCRdb is unverifiable without DNA. Germline lookup yields CDR1 LNHNV and CDR2 YYDKDF (reference sequence). The CDR3 is 15 amino acids. CDR3 region: CATSPDREPYNEQFF. Full variable domain (rest looked up from reference TRBV15 and TRBJ2-1): DAMVIQNPRYQVTQFGKPVTLSCSQTLNHNVMYWYQQKSSQAPKLLFHYYDKDFNNEADTPDNFQSRRPNTSFCFLDIRSPGLGDTAMYLCATSPDREPYNEQFFGPGTRLTVL.

V is TRBV29-1 and J is TRBJ2-1; TCRdb outputs TRBD1, but without DNA this stays unchecked. The V gene's germline CDR1 is SQVTM and CDR2 ANQGSEA. The CDR3 covers 16 residues. CDR3 sequence: CSVDGRDRINYNEQFF.

V gene TRBV10-1 combines with J gene TRBJ1-5. Germline lookup yields CDR1 WNHNN and CDR2 SYGVQD (reference sequence). CDR3 size: 11 residues. CDR3 in amino acids: CALRGNQPQHF.

V is TRBV28 and J is TRBJ2-7; TCRdb's D call of TRBD2 is untestable without DNA. Looked up from germline, CDR1 is MDHEN and CDR2 is SYDVKM. The CDR3 sequence is 14 residues long. CDR3: CASSLLAGVYEQYF.

This rearrangement joins TRBV29-1 to TRBJ2-7; the TCRdb D gene call, TRBD1, has no DNA to confirm it. Germline V CDR1 and CDR2: SQVTM, ANQGSEA. The CDR3 has 14 residues. CDR3: CSAEGTGGKDEQYF.

This chain joins TRBV7-3 and TRBJ1-2; TCRdb names TRBD1, which stays unverified in the absence of DNA. The germline V gene has CDR1 SGHTA and CDR2 FQGTGA. The CDR3 runs 16 residues. CDR3 sequence: CASSLPQGAANYGYTF.

This CDR3 is CSVTVAYEQYF. The chain joins TRBV29-1 to TRBJ2-7; TCRdb's assignment of TRBD1 cannot be checked, as there is no DNA. This CDR3 has 11 residues. Germline V gives CDR1 SQVTM, CDR2 ANQGSEA.

V is TRBV7-9 and J is TRBJ2-5. CDR1 is SEHNR, CDR2 FQNEAQ, per germline (reference sequence). The CDR3 extends over 14 amino acids. The CDR3 spells CASSLISLKETQYF.

The chain joins TRBV7-8 to TRBJ2-1; TCRdb proposes TRBD1, but this gene call is untestable without DNA. The germline V gene encodes CDR1 SGHVS and CDR2 FQNEAQ. CDR3 length: 17 residues. The CDR3 region is CASSLAPSASSYNEQFF. Variable domain in full (rest from reference TRBV7-8 and TRBJ2-1): GAGVSQSPRYKVAKRGQDVALRCDPISGHVSLFWYQQALGQGPEFLTYFQNEAQLDKSGLPSDRFFAERPEGSVSTLKIQRTQQEDSAVYLCASSLAPSASSYNEQFFGPGTRLTVL.

The V and J genes are TRBV5-1 and TRBJ1-3. Per germline, CDR1 SGHRS and CDR2 YFSETQ. This CDR3 is 16 amino acids long. The CDR3 here is CASSLARHNSGNTIYF.

V gene TRBV5-1 combines with J gene TRBJ1-2; TCRdb names TRBD1, which stays unverified in the absence of DNA. The CDR3 sequence is 15 residues long. Germline V CDR1 and CDR2: SGHRS, YFSETQ. The CDR3 loop reads CASSPGLGVNYGYTF.

The chain recombines TRBV14 with TRBJ2-7; TCRdb's D call, TRBD2, is unchecked because there is no DNA. This CDR3 has 15 residues. Germline lookup yields CDR1 SGHDN and CDR2 FVKESK. The CDR3 spells CASSGGQYSSYEQYF.

V gene TRBV7-9 combines with J gene TRBJ2-1; lacking DNA, the TRBD2 call made by TCRdb goes unchecked. From germline, CDR1 is SEHNR and CDR2 FQNEAQ (reference sequence). The CDR3 totals 17 residues. CDR3 sequence reads: CASSSGLAGGNRNEQFF.

The chain employs TRBV29-1 and TRBJ2-5; checking the TCRdb D call of TRBD2 is not possible without DNA. Germline V gene sequence: CDR1 SQVTM, CDR2 ANQGSEA. This CDR3 comprises 15 residues. The CDR3 loop reads CSVEDSSEEPATQYF.

The chain couples TRBV28 to TRBJ1-1; TCRdb selects TRBD1, and the lack of DNA leaves this call unchecked. Germline V gene data show CDR1 as MDHEN and CDR2 as SYDVKM. The CDR3 contains 14 residues. CDR3 loop: CASSSPSKNTEAFF. Filled out from reference TRBV28 and TRBJ1-1, the complete variable domain reads DVKVTQSSRYLVKRTGEKVFLECVQDMDHENMFWYRQDPGLGLRLIYFSYDVKMKEKGDIPEGYSVSREKKERFSLILESASTNQTSMYLCASSSPSKNTEAFFGQGTRLTVV.

V usage is TRBV29-1 and J usage is TRBJ1-3; checking the TCRdb D call of TRBD1 is not possible without DNA. The germline gives CDR1 SQVTM, CDR2 ANQGSEA. The CDR3 totals 15 residues. CDR3 sequence reads: CSVQTGAISGNTIYF.

The chain is built from TRBV6-4 and TRBJ2-1; as DNA is missing, the TRBD2 call by TCRdb cannot be tested. Germline loops: CDR1 MRHNA, CDR2 SNTAGT. The CDR3 loop spans 15 amino acids. The CDR3 loop reads CASSATSGAYNEQFF.

CDR3 region: CSALRETNTGELFF. The chain employs TRBV29-1 and TRBJ2-2; TCRdb outputs TRBD1, but without DNA this stays unchecked. The CDR3 loop spans 14 amino acids. Germline CDR1 reads SQVTM; CDR2 reads ANQGSEA.

The rearrangement links TRBV2 to TRBJ2-5; TCRdb outputs TRBD2, but without DNA this stays unchecked. The CDR3 sequence is 14 residues long. Germline CDR1 is SNHLY and CDR2 is FYNNEI. This CDR3 is CASSEVTIQETQYF.

This sequence joins TRBV29-1 and TRBJ2-3; TCRdb picks TRBD1, but there is no DNA to check that call. The CDR3 consists of 16 residues. Germline loops: CDR1 SQVTM, CDR2 ANQGSEA. The chain's CDR3 is CSVEGGTVHSTDTQYF.

This rearrangement joins TRBV20-1 to TRBJ1-2; TCRdb calls TRBD1, which cannot be checked without DNA. The CDR3 contains 12 residues. CDR1 is DFQATT and CDR2 is SNEGSKA in the germline V gene (reference sequence). The CDR3 protein is CSARGGEYGYTF.

The V call is TRBV28, the J call TRBJ2-5; the TCRdb D gene call, TRBD1, has no DNA to confirm it. The CDR3 is made up of 13 amino acids. Per the germline V gene, CDR1 is MDHEN and CDR2 is SYDVKM. CDR3 loop: CASSLPPQETQYF.

The rearrangement joins TRBV14 to TRBJ2-3; TCRdb indicates TRBD2, and absent DNA this call remains unverified. The length of the CDR3 is 16 residues. Germline CDR1 is SGHDN and CDR2 is FVKESK. CDR3 region: CASSPYSEDPRDTQYF.

The V call is TRBV7-2, the J call TRBJ2-3. The CDR3 covers 13 residues. The germline gives CDR1 SGHTA, CDR2 FQGNSA. The CDR3 spells CASSLLAADTQYF.

V usage is TRBV7-9 and J usage is TRBJ2-3; TCRdb outputs TRBD2, but without DNA this stays unchecked. This CDR3 region has 13 residues. Germline values: CDR1 SEHNR, CDR2 FQNEAQ (reference sequence). The CDR3 loop reads CASNGGGLDTQYF. Filled out from reference TRBV7-9 and TRBJ2-3, the complete variable domain reads DTGVSQNPRHKITKRGQNVTFRCDPISEHNRLYWYRQTLGQGPEFLTYFQNEAQLEKSRLLSDRFSAERPKGSFSTLEIQRTEQGDSAMYLCASNGGGLDTQYFGPGTRLTVL.

This chain joins TRBV28 and TRBJ2-2; TCRdb selects TRBD1, and the lack of DNA leaves this call unchecked. CDR1 MDHEN and CDR2 SYDVKM come from the germline V gene. The CDR3 contains 15 residues. CDR3 sequence: CASSLGTANTGELFF.

The chain recombines TRBV7-6 with TRBJ2-5; the D call from TCRdb, TRBD1, cannot be confirmed without DNA. The length of the CDR3 is 15 residues. Germline CDR1 SGHVS, CDR2 FNYEAQ. CDR3 sequence: CASSRGTGTQETQYF.